The text below deals with one TCR beta chain. The sample belongs to a study of CD8 T cells in Susac syndrome. V trimming: 1 base; J trimming: 5 bases; junction bases outside the gene matches: 11. The CDR3 has 17 residues. Germline-derived CDR1 and CDR2 are LGHDT and YNNKEL (reference sequence). CD8+ and CD4+ T cells from blood underwent TCR beta sequencing. Random hexamers were used to reverse transcribe an amount of about 0.5 to 1 ug RNA. Amplification of TCR beta CDR3 across 54 Vbeta and 13 Jbeta was performed with immunoSEQ multiplex PCR. TCRdb used MiXCR to reprocess the immunoSEQ multiplex PCR reads, holding one entry per CDR3 protein. This table has about 120,000 distinct CDR3 sequences, approximately 94% appearing once.

The sequence derives from a human donor in good health. V gene TRBV3-1 combines with J gene TRBJ2-7; TRBD2 agrees at 10 bases. Sample: CD4+ T cells from PBMCs. The CDR3 bases are TGTGCCAGCAGCCAAGTGTTAGCTAGCGGGAGTGAGGACGAGCAGTACTTC. It codes for CASSQVLASGSEDEQYF.